Shown below are 20 T cell receptor beta chains from a single sample sequenced in a study of T cells in Graves' hyperthyroidism and ophthalmopathy. Authors of the study amplified TCR beta CDR3 regions from RNA transcripts. The HTBI primer set drove a first-round RT-PCR of the TCR CDR3. One entry per CDR3 protein results from TCRdb running MiXCR on the multiplex PCR reads. The profile shows 460,000 or so distinct CDR3 sequences, about 15% of them singletons. Sequencing was performed on blood. Every receptor here comes from a woman in her late teens or twenties with Graves' hyperthyroidism.

This clonotype appeared many times. The chain couples TRBV12-5 to TRBJ2-7; unclear D gene. Between the trimmed V and J ends, which lost 2 bases and 4 bases, there was a span of 12 bases. CDR1 LGHNT and CDR2 FRNRAP come from the germline V gene. CDR3 length: 14 amino acids. CDR3 loop: CASGLQEPPYEQYF. The CDR3 nucleotides are TGTGCTAGTGGTTTGCAGGAACCTCCTTACGAGCAGTACTTC.

Worth noting for this clonotype: A read error may produce the germline difference seen at one junction end. This chain joins TRBV7-9 and TRBJ1-5, with a weak D call TRBD1 (6 bases). The CDR3 is 17 residues long. Germline V gene data show CDR1 as SEHNR and CDR2 as FQNEAQ (reference sequence). The DNA of the CDR3 is TGTGTCAGCAGCTTAGGATCGCGGACAGATAGCAATCAGCCCCAGCATTTT. Its translation is CVSSLGSRTDSNQPQHF.

A remark on this clonotype: It may be a read error: a sequence one base away is much more abundant. The chain couples TRBV30 to TRBJ2-1; TRBD2 agrees at 7 bases. This CDR3 spans 11 amino acids. The ends lost 4 bases at V and 15 bases at J; junction bases unmatched: 9. Germline CDR1 reads GTSNPN; CDR2 reads SVGIG (reference sequence). The CDR3, as DNA: TGTGCCTGGAACGATCTAGCGGTGCTGTTCTTC. The encoded protein is CAWNDLAVLFF.

Many counts were recorded for this clonotype. The chain recombines TRBV6-2 or TRBV6-3 with TRBJ2-7; maybe TRBD1 (5 bases). Trimming took 10 bases from V and 0 from J, leaving 16 bases between them. Germline V gene lookup returns CDR1 MNHEY and CDR2 SVGEGT. The CDR3 loop spans 14 amino acids. CDR3 region: CATTSPGISYEQYV. CDR3 sequence (DNA): TGTGCCACCACTTCCCCAGGGATCTCCTACGAGCAGTACGTC.

This clonotype has a count of ten or more. This sequence joins TRBV5-1 and TRBJ1-1, with TRBD1 as a possible D gene (5 bases). Trimming left V 0 bases short and J 3 bases short, with 12 bases between. CDR3 length equals 15 residues. Germline CDR1 is SGHRS and CDR2 is YFSETQ. The CDR3: CASSLAAGRDTEAFF. CDR3 in DNA: TGCGCCAGCAGCTTGGCCGCGGGACGGGACACTGAAGCTTTCTTT.

The table lists this clonotype with many counts. The chain links TRBV19 to TRBJ2-3; TRBD2 aligns across 9 bases. The germline V gene has CDR1 LNHDA and CDR2 SQIVND (reference sequence). The CDR3 loop spans 15 amino acids. V shed 3 bases and J 3 bases; nucleotides not matched to a gene: 4. CDR3 residues: CASSISGSFTDTQYF. CDR3 sequence (DNA): TGTGCCAGTAGTATTAGCGGGAGCTTTACAGATACGCAGTATTTT.

This clonotype was detected many times. The rearrangement uses TRBV3-1 and TRBJ2-7; D is uncertain. Deletions cut 0 bases from V and 2 bases from J, with 2 bases between. The CDR3 spans 12 residues. In germline, CDR1 is LGHDT, CDR2 YNNKEL (reference sequence). Here the CDR3 DNA reads TGTGCCAGCAGCCAAGAGACCTACGAGCAGTACTTC. The encoded protein is CASSQETYEQYF.

This clonotype came up a few times. The rearrangement joins TRBV3-1 to TRBJ2-3; TRBD2 aligns across 8 bases. Germline V CDR1 and CDR2: LGHDT, YNNKEL (reference sequence). V gave up 0 bases and J gave up 0 bases; unmatched junction bases: 5. This CDR3 is 17 amino acids long. This chain's CDR3 is CASSQEGGRPSTDTQYF. The CDR3 region has the DNA TGTGCCAGCAGCCAAGAAGGCGGGAGGCCTAGCACAGATACGCAGTATTTT.

The table lists this clonotype with a few counts. The chain carries TRBV19 and TRBJ1-4; TRBD1 agrees at 7 bases. The CDR3 length is 14 residues. The germline V gene has CDR1 LNHDA and CDR2 SQIVND (reference sequence). V gave up 4 bases and J gave up 7 bases; unmatched junction bases: 6. For the CDR3, the DNA is TGTGCCAGTAGTAAGGGGGCTCGGGTTGAAAAACTGTTTTTT. Translated: CASSKGARVEKLFF.

This clonotype appeared many times. The J gene is TRBJ2-1, the V gene TRBV7-8; 11 bases are shared with TRBD2. V lost 5 bases and J lost 7; bases outside the gene matches: 10. The CDR3 has 16 residues. From germline, CDR1 is SGHVS and CDR2 FQNEAQ. The CDR3 reads CASSRAPGLAANEQFF. The CDR3 nucleotides read TGTGCCAGCAGCCGCGCACCGGGACTAGCGGCTAATGAGCAGTTCTTC. Filled out from reference TRBV7-8 and TRBJ2-1, the complete variable domain reads GAGVSQSPRYKVAKRGQDVALRCDPISGHVSLFWYQQALGQGPEFLTYFQNEAQLDKSGLPSDRFFAERPEGSVSTLKIQRTQQEDSAVYLCASSRAPGLAANEQFFGPGTRLTVL.

This clonotype has only a few counts. The genes are TRBV12-3 or TRBV12-4 and TRBJ2-7; the D gene is possibly TRBD2 (6 bases). There are 11 residues in the CDR3. Trimming removed 8 bases at V and 4 bases at J, with 9 bases between. The CDR3 loop reads CASRRGYEQYF. In nucleotides, the CDR3 is TGTGCCAGCCGTCGGGGGTACGAGCAGTACTTC.

This clonotype was picked up many times. The V and J genes are TRBV6-1 and TRBJ2-1, with D possibly being TRBD1 (5 bases). Germline CDR1 and CDR2: MNHNS and SASEGT. Trimming left V 7 bases short and J 6 bases short, with 25 bases between. This CDR3 comprises 17 residues. The CDR3 DNA reads as TGTGCCAGCAATTACGCTCTGACAGCCCCTAGGGCCAATGAGCAGTTCTTC. The encoded protein is CASNYALTAPRANEQFF.

This clonotype was recorded at least ten times. This rearrangement joins TRBV12-3 or TRBV12-4 to TRBJ2-1; TRBD2 matches at 9 bases. This CDR3 region has 17 residues. J gave up 7 bases and V 4 bases, and 14 bases lay outside the gene matches. The CDR3 loop is CASSSPESGRPLNEQFF. CDR3 sequence (DNA): TGTGCCAGCAGTTCCCCAGAGAGCGGGAGGCCTTTAAATGAGCAGTTCTTC.

This clonotype came up many times. The chain is built from TRBV6-1 and TRBJ2-1, with 9 bases that match TRBD1. The CDR3 loop spans 15 amino acids. The V gene end was trimmed by 6 bases and the J gene end by 5 bases; junction bases not matched to a gene: 8. Per the germline V gene, CDR1 is MNHNS and CDR2 is SASEGT. The CDR3 reads CASRLQGARHNEQFF. The CDR3 DNA reads TGTGCCAGCAGATTACAGGGGGCCAGACACAATGAGCAGTTCTTC.

In the case of this clonotype: An end of the junction differs from the germline gene, which may be a read error. The chain links TRBV5-6 to TRBJ2-7; TRBD1 aligns across 11 bases. The germline V gene has CDR1 SGHDT and CDR2 YYEEEE. This CDR3 contains 16 residues. In DNA form, the CDR3 reads TGCGCCAGCAGCCAACCTTGGACAGGGGGCTATAAGGAGCAGTACTTC. This codes for CASSQPWTGGYKEQYF. The complete variable domain, with remaining parts taken from reference TRBV5-6 and TRBJ2-7, reads DAGVTQSPTHLIKTRGQQVTLRCSPKSGHDTVSWYQQALGQGPQFIFQYYEEEERQRGNFPDRFSGHQFPNYSSELNVNALLLGDSALYLCASSQPWTGGYKEQYFGPGTRLTVT.

This clonotype was counted many times. Here the CDR3 reads CASSQSDRPSSYEQYF. The CDR3 coding sequence is TGTGCCAGCAGCCAATCGGACAGGCCCTCCTCCTACGAGCAGTACTTC. This chain joins TRBV3-1 and TRBJ2-7; 7 bases are a match to TRBD1. J was trimmed by 0 bases and V by 2 bases; bases with no gene match: 7. This CDR3 spans 16 amino acids. The germline V gene encodes CDR1 LGHDT and CDR2 YNNKEL (reference sequence).

Ten or more counts support this clonotype. V and J are TRBV11-2 and TRBJ2-3, with D unclear. The V gene's germline CDR1 is SGHAT and CDR2 FQNNGV. This CDR3 has 14 amino acids. The V end was cut by 7 bases, the J end by 0 bases, with 11 bases between. CDR3 amino acids: CASIPLSSTDTQYF. In DNA form, the CDR3 reads TGTGCCAGCATCCCTTTGTCTAGCACAGATACGCAGTATTTT.

This clonotype has ten or more counts. The chain has TRBV29-1 and TRBJ2-5; D not resolved. The CDR3 has 11 amino acids. V was shortened by 4 bases and J by 7 bases, with 10 bases between the two germline ends. Germline V gene sequence: CDR1 SQVTM, CDR2 ANQGSEA. This CDR3 reads CSVAAALTQYF. The CDR3 DNA reads as TGCAGCGTTGCGGCAGCCCTGACCCAGTACTTC. The variable domain in full, completed from reference TRBV29-1 and TRBJ2-5, reads SAVISQKPSRDICQRGTSLTIQCQVDSQVTMMFWYRQQPGQSLTLIATANQGSEATYESGFVIDKFPISRPNLTFSTLTVSNMSPEDSSIYLCSVAAALTQYFGPGTRLLVL.

The V gene is TRBV4-1, the J gene TRBJ2-7; 8 bases are a match to TRBD2. There are 16 residues in the CDR3. CDR1 and CDR2 (germline): MGHRA, YSYEKL. V shed 7 bases, J shed 7 bases, and the junction held 18 bases outside the gene matches. CDR3 sequence reads: CASTPGTGTSFGEQYF. For the CDR3, the DNA is TGCGCCAGCACCCCGGGAACCGGGACTAGTTTTGGGGAGCAGTACTTC.

This clonotype was recorded at least ten times. This sequence joins TRBV7-2 and TRBJ2-5, with 8 bases matching TRBD1. V was pared by 4 bases and J by 5 bases, with 9 bases of the junction left unmatched. Germline CDR1 reads SGHTA; CDR2 reads FQGNSA. The CDR3 is 15 amino acids. The CDR3 bases are TGTGCCAGCAGCTCCGGACAGGGTTGGATGGAGACCCAGTACTTC. It yields the protein CASSSGQGWMETQYF.